Detailed here is one T cell receptor (beta chain). What antigen it recognizes has not been identified. No base-level quality is on record; no much larger clone is a single base apart. These data belong to a study of OX40 agonist ivuxolimab in advanced cancers. About the study as a whole: The costimulatory receptor OX40 (CD134) was targeted by ivuxolimab, a fully human IgG2 agonistic monoclonal antibody. Intravenous ivuxolimab was administered to patients every 2 weeks at six dose levels: 0.01, 0.1, 0.3, 1.5, 3 and 10 mg/kg. Among the roughly 50 dose-escalation patients, approximately 20 had hepatocellular carcinoma, roughly 15 melanoma, 9 renal cell carcinoma and 9 head and neck cancer. In the dose-escalation cohort, 65% to 90% of patients were male, and the mean age was around 60 years, with a range of about 23 to 85. Prior anti-PD-1, anti-PD-L1 or anti-CTLA-4 therapy was permitted, and checkpoint inhibitors had been received by roughly 42% of dose-escalation patients. Partial responses occurred in three dose-escalation patients: two with cutaneous melanoma and one with hepatocellular carcinoma. The point of sequencing TCRbeta in the periphery was to test whether ivuxolimab changed TCR sequence diversity and drove clonal T-cell expansion. The paper describes the monotherapy dose-escalation part (N of about 54 patients) of the phase I trial of ivuxolimab.

A distance of 21 bases separates the germline ends of V and J, which lose 5 bases and 8 bases respectively. There are 15 amino acids in the CDR3, from cysteine to phenylalanine inclusive. The sequence is cut down to CDR3 DNA, 45 bases in frame from base 1. CDR1 and CDR2, looked up from the germline V gene, are MDHEN and SYDVKM. Broad study findings and their caveats: Low levels of normalized T-cell clonal expansion were also shown by some nonresponding patients. The antigen specificity of the clonally expanded peripheral T cells was not determined. In partial responders in the 0.1-3.0 mg/kg groups, normalized peripheral clonal expansion was found to be among the lowest, especially among CD8+ T cells. At doses from 0.1 to 3.0 mg/kg, clonal expansion was seen in both CD4+ and CD8+ blood T cells between baseline and week 6. After ivuxolimab, CD8+ T cells had more expanded clones than CD4+ T cells on average.

Patients with autoimmune disease history or receiving systemic immunosuppression were excluded from the trial. Peripheral blood for TCR sequencing was collected from all dose cohorts at baseline, on cycle 4 day 1, and on cycle 7 day 1. The samples were drawn from a first-in-human, open-label, multicenter phase I dose-escalation trial of ivuxolimab. The trial enrolled adults with locally advanced or metastatic head and neck squamous cell, hepatocellular, melanoma or renal cell carcinoma. Before TCR sequencing, CD4+ T cells and CD8+ T cells from peripheral blood were sorted into separate populations. For sequencing of the TCRbeta CDR3 region, genomic DNA was extracted from the sorted cells. The immunoSEQ Assay was used to sequence the TCRbeta CDR3 regions. TCRdb obtained this table from immuneACCESS and retained in-frame rearrangements with V and J assigned. These tables miss some clones; where compared with another copy, unresolved V genes account for less than half of the shortfall, and the remainder is unexplained. The sample data list about 80,000 clones, and around 94% of these were observed just once. The ten largest clones capture approximately 5% of the sample.

This sequence uses TRBV28 and TRBJ1-2; a tentative D call is TRBD1 (5 bases match). The clonotype was recovered from an adult with an advanced solid tumor such as melanoma, head and neck, liver or kidney cancer. The source material was CD4+ or CD8+ T cells sorted from blood, sampled in a trial of the OX40 agonist ivuxolimab. The DNA is TGTGCCAGCAGTATTCGACAGCCGCCCTTTCGCGGCTACACCTTC. This translates into CASSIRQPPFRGYTF.